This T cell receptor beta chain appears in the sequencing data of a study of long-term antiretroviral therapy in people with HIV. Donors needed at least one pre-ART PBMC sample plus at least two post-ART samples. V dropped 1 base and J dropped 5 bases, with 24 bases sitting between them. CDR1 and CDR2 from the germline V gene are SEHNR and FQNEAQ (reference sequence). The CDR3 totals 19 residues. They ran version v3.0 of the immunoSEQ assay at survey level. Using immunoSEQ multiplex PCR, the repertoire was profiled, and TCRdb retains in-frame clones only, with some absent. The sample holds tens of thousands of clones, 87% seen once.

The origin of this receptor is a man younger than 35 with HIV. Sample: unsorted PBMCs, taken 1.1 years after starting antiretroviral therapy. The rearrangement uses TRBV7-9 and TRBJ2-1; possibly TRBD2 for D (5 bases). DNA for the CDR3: TGTGCCAGCAGCTTAGTGCTATTTGACTACTACAAACCGCACAATGAGCAGTTCTTC. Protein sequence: CASSLVLFDYYKPHNEQFF.